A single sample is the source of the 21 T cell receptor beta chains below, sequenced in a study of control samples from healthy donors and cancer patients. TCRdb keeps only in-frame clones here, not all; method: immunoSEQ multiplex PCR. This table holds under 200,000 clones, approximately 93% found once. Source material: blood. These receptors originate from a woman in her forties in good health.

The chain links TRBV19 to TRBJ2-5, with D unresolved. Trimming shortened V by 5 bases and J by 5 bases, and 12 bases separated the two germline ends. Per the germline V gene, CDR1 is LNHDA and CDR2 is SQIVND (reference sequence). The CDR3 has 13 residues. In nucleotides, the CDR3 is TGTGCCAGTAGTTTTGGAAGAGAGGAGACCCAGTACTTC. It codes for CASSFGREETQYF.

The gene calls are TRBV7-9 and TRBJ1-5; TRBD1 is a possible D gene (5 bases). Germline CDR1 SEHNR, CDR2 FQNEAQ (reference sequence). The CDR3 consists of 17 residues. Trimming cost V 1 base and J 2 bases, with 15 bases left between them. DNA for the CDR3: TGTGCCAGCAGCTTAGGGGCAGGGATAGGGGGCAATCAGCCCCAGCATTTT. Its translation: CASSLGAGIGGNQPQHF.

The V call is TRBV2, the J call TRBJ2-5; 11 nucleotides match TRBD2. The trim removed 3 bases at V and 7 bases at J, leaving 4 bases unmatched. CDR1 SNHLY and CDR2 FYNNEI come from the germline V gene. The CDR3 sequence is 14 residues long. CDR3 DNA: TGTGCCAGCAGTGAGACTAGCGGGGCGCTGACCCAGTACTTC. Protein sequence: CASSETSGALTQYF.

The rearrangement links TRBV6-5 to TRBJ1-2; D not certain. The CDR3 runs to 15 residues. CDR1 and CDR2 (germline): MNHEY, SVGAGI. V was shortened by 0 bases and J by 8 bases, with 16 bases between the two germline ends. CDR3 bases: TGTGCCAGCAGTTACTCGAGTCTGGGAAAGAGCGGCTACACCTTC. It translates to CASSYSSLGKSGYTF.

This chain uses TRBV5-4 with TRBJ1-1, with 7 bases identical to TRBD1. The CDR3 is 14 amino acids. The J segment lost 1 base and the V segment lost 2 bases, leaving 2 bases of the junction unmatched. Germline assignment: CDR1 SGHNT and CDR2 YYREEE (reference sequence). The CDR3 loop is CASSFRQGNTEAFF. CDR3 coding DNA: TGTGCCAGCAGCTTCAGACAGGGGAACACTGAAGCTTTCTTT.

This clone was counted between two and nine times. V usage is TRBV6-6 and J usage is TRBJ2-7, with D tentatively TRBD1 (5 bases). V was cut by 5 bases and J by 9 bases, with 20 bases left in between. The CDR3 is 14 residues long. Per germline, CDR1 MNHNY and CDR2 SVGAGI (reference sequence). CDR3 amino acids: CASSHRQSQWGQYF. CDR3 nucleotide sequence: TGTGCCAGCAGTCACCGACAGTCCCAATGGGGGCAGTACTTC.

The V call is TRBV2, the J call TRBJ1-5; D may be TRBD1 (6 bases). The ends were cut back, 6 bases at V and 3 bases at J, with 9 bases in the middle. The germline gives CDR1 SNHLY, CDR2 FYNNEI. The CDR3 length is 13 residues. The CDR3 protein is CASSAGDNQPQHF. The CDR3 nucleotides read TGTGCCAGCAGCGCAGGGGACAATCAGCCCCAGCATTTT.

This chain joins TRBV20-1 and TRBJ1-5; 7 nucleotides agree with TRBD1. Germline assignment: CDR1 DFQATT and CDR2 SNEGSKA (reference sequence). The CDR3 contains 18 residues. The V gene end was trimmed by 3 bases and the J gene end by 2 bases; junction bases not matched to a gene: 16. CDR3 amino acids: CSASASVSGGFGNQPQHF. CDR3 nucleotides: TGCAGTGCTAGTGCATCGGTGTCAGGGGGTTTTGGCAATCAGCCCCAGCATTTT.

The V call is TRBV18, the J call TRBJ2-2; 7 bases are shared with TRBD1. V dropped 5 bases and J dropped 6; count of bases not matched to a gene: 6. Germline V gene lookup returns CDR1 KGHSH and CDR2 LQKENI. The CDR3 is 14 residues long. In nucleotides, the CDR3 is TGTGCCAGCTCATCACAGGGGAGTTCCGGGGAGCTGTTTTTT. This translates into CASSSQGSSGELFF.

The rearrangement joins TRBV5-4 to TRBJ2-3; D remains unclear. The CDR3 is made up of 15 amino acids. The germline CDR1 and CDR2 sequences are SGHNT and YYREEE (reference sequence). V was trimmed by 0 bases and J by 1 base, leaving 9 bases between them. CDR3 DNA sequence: TGTGCCAGCAGCTTGGGAGGACGGGGCACAGATACGCAGTATTTT. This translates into CASSLGGRGTDTQYF.

The CDR3 nucleotides read TGTGCCAGCAGTGAAAGGACAGGGGACTATGGCTACACCTTC. Encoded protein: CASSERTGDYGYTF. This sequence joins TRBV6-1 and TRBJ1-2; 9 nucleotides line up with TRBD1. Germline V gene sequence: CDR1 MNHNS, CDR2 SASEGT. Trimming cost V 2 bases and J 3 bases; bases outside gene matches: 1. CDR3 size: 14 residues.

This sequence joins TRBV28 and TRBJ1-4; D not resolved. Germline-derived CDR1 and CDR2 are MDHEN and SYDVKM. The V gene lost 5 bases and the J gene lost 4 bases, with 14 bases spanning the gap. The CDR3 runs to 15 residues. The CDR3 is CASSPGLTFNEKLFF. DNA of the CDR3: TGTGCCAGCAGTCCTGGACTGACTTTTAATGAAAAACTGTTTTTT.

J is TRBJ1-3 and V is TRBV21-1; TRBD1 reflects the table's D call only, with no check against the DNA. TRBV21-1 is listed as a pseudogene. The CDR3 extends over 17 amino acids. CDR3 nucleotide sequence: TGTGCCAGCAGCAAACGCGGACAGGGGGTCTCTGGAAACACCATATATTTT. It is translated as CASSKRGQGVSGNTIYF.

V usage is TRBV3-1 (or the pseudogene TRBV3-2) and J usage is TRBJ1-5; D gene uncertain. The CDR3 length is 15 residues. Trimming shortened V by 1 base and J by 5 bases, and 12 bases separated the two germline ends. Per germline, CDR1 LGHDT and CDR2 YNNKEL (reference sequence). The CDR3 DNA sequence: TGTGCCAGCAGCCAAGGAGTACATCCAGATCAGCCCCAGCATTTT. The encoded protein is CASSQGVHPDQPQHF.

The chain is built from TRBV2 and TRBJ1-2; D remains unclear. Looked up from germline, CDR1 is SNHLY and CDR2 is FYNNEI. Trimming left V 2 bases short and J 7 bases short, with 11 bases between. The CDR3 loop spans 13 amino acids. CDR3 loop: CASSERPTAGYTF. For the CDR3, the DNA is TGTGCCAGCAGTGAAAGGCCTACGGCTGGCTACACCTTC.

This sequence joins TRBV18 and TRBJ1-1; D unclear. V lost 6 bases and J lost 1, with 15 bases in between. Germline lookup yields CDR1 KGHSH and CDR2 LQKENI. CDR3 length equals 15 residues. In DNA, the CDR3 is TGTGCCAGCTCCCCCCCCCGGGAGAGGAACACTGAAGCTTTCTTT. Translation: CASSPPRERNTEAFF.

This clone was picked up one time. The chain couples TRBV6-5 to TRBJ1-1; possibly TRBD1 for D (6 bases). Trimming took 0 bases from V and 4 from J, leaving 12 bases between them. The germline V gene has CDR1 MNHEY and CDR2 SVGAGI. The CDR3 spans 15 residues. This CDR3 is CASSYSRGRVTEAFF. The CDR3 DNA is TGTGCCAGCAGTTACTCACGGGGGCGGGTCACTGAAGCTTTCTTT.

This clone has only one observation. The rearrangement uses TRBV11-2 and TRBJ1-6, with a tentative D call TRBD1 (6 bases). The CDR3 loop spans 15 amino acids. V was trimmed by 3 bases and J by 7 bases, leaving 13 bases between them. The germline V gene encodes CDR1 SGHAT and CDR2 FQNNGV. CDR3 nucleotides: TGTGCCAGCAGCTTTCAGGACAGTGCCAATTCACCCCTCCACTTT. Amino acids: CASSFQDSANSPLHF.

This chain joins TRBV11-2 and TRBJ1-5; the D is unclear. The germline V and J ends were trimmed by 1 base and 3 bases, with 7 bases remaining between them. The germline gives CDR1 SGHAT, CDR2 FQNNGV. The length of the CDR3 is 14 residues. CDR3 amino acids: CASSLGHFNQPQHF. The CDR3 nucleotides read TGTGCCAGCAGCTTAGGGCACTTCAATCAGCCCCAGCATTTT.

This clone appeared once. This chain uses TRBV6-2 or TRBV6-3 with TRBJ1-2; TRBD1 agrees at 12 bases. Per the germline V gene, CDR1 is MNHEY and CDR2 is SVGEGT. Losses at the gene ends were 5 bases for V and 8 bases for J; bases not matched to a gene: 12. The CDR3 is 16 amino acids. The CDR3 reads CASSPLTGTGGRGYTF. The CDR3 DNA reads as TGTGCCAGCAGTCCCTTAACCGGGACAGGGGGCCGCGGCTACACCTTC.

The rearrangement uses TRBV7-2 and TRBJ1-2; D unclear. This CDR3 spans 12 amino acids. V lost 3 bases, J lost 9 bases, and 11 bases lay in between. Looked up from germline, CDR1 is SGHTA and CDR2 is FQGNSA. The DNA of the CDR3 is TGTGCCAGCAGCTTCCAACGGAGTAGCTACACCTTC. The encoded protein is CASSFQRSSYTF.